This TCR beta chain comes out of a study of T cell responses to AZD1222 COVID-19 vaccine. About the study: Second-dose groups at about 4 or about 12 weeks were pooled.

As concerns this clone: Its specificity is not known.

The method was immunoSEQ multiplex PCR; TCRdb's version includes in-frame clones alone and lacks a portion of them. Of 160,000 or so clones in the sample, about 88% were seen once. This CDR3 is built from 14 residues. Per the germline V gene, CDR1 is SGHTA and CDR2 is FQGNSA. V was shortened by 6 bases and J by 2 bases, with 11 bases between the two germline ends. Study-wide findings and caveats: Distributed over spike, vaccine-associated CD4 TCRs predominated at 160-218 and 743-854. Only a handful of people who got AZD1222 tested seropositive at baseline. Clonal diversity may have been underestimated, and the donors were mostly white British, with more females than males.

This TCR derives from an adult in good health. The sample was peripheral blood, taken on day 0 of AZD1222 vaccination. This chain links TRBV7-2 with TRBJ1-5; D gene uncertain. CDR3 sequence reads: CASSLNLGNQPQHF. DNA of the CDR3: TGTGCCAGCAGTCTTAACCTCGGCAATCAGCCCCAGCATTTT.